One sample yielded the 6 T cell receptor beta chains listed below, sequenced in a study of T cells in Graves' hyperthyroidism and ophthalmopathy. There were TCR beta CDR3 regions amplified from RNA transcripts. During a first-round RT-PCR of the TCR CDR3, the HTBI primer set was used. MiXCR was run by TCRdb on the multiplex PCR reads, yielding one entry per CDR3 protein. The repertoire holds about 640,000 distinct CDR3 sequences, with about a fifth as singletons. Sequenced input: blood. These receptors all come from a man aged 30 to 39 with Graves' ophthalmopathy.

This clonotype was recorded a few times. The chain couples TRBV7-9 to TRBJ1-2; D is uncertain. The CDR3 has 15 residues. CDR1 SEHNR and CDR2 FQNEAQ come from the germline V gene (reference sequence). The V end was cut by 5 bases, the J end by 8 bases, with 21 bases between. The CDR3 reads CASSPKYPGLWGYTF. The CDR3 DNA sequence: TGTGCCAGCAGCCCGAAGTACCCGGGCCTCTGGGGCTACACCTTC.

CDR3 coding DNA: TGCAGCGCCGAAGGTGATTTCAACGATGAGCAGTTCTTC. Translation gives CSAEGDFNDEQFF. This sequence joins TRBV29-1 and TRBJ2-1; D ambiguous. V lost 7 bases and J lost 8, with 18 bases in between. CDR1 SQVTM and CDR2 ANQGSEA come from the germline V gene. The CDR3 length is 13 residues.

This clonotype was counted at least ten times. The chain combines TRBV5-1 with TRBJ2-3; 8 nucleotides match TRBD2. This CDR3 spans 16 amino acids. V lost 4 bases to trimming and J lost 0 bases; unmatched junction nucleotides: 7. Germline V gene lookup returns CDR1 SGHRS and CDR2 YFSETQ. The CDR3 DNA reads as TGCGCCAGCAGCCATCAACTAGCGGATAGCACAGATACGCAGTATTTT. It is translated as CASSHQLADSTDTQYF.

The rearrangement links TRBV7-2 to TRBJ2-7; 7 bases line up with TRBD1. Germline lookup yields CDR1 SGHTA and CDR2 FQGNSA. The J segment lost 2 bases and the V segment lost 4 bases, leaving 8 bases of the junction unmatched. The CDR3 runs 15 residues. CDR3: CASSSHPGGPYEQYF. The CDR3 DNA follows: TGTGCCAGCAGCTCACATCCAGGGGGTCCCTACGAGCAGTACTTC.

This clonotype appeared a few times. The J gene is TRBJ1-1, the V gene TRBV29-1; perhaps TRBD1 as D (6 bases). From germline, CDR1 is SQVTM and CDR2 ANQGSEA. V was cut by 8 bases and J by 1 base, with 14 bases left in between. The CDR3 extends over 13 amino acids. CDR3 region: CSTTTDRNTEAFF. The CDR3 nucleotides read TGCAGCACAACGACGGACAGGAACACTGAAGCTTTCTTT.

The chain has TRBV6-5 and TRBJ2-7; D gene uncertain. The CDR3 is 15 residues long. V lost 2 bases to trimming and J lost 3 bases, with 14 bases between them. Germline lookup yields CDR1 MNHEY and CDR2 SVGAGI. The CDR3 sequence: CASSYQAVHYYEQYF. In nucleotides, the CDR3 is TGTGCCAGCAGTTACCAGGCAGTCCATTACTACGAGCAGTACTTC.